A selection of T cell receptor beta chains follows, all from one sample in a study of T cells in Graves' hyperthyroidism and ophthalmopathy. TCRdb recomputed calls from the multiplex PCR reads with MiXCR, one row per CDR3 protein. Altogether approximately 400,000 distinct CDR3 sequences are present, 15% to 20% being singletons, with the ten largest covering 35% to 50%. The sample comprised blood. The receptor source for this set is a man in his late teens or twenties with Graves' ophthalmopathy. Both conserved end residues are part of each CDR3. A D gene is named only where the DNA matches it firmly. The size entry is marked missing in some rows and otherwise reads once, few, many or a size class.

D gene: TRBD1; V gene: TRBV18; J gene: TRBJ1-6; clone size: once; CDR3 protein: CASSDDRAGNSPLHF; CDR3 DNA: TGTGCCAGCTCGGACGACAGGGCGGGTAATTCACCCCTCCACTTT
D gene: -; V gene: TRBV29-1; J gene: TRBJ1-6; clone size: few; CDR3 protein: CSVTETNNSPLHF; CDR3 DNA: TGCAGCGTCACCGAGACGAATAATTCACCCCTCCACTTT
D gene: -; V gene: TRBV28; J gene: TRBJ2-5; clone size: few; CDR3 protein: CASRSVLDETQYF; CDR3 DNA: TGTGCCAGCAGGTCGGTGCTAGATGAGACCCAGTACTTC
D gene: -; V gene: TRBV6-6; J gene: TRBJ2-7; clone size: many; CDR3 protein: CASSYSRQGGDEQYF; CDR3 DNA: TGTGCCAGCAGTTACTCGAGGCAGGGCGGCGACGAGCAGTACTTC
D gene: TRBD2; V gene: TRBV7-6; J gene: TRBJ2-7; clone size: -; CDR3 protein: CASSLGLAEYEQYF; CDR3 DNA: TGTGCCAGCAGCTTAGGGCTAGCGGAGTACGAGCAGTACTTC
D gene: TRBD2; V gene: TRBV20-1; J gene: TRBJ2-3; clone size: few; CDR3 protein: CSAGWTSGGAFTQYF; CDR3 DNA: TGCAGTGCGGGGTGGACTAGCGGGGGAGCTTTTACGCAGTATTTT
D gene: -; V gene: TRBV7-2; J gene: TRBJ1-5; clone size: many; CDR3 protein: CASTVLNQPQHF; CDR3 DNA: TGTGCCAGCACCGTATTAAATCAGCCCCAGCATTTT
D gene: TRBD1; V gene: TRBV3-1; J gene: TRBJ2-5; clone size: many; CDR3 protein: CASSQKGTGGQETQYF; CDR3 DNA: TGTGCCAGCAGCCAAAAGGGGACAGGGGGACAAGAGACCCAGTACTTC
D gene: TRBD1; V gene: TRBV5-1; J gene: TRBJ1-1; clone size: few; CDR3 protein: CASSWRDSVPNTEAFF; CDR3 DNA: TGCGCCAGCAGCTGGCGGGACAGCGTCCCGAACACTGAAGCTTTCTTT
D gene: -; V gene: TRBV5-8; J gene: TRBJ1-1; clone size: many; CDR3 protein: CASSLGTMNTEAFF; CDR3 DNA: TGTGCCAGCAGCTTGGGCACCATGAACACTGAAGCTTTCTTT
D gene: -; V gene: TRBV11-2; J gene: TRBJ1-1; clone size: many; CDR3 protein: CASSPHREVGTGAFF; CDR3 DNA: TGTGCCAGCAGCCCTCACAGGGAGGTAGGCACTGGAGCTTTCTTT
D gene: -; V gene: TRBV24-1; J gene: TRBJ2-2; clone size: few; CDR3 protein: CATSMNRANTGELFF; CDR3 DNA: TGTGCCACCAGTATGAACAGAGCGAACACCGGGGAGCTGTTTTTT
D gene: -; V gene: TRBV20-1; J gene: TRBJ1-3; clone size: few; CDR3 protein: CSARDGPSSGNTIYF; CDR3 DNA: TGCAGTGCTAGAGACGGGCCTTCTTCTGGAAACACCATATATTTT
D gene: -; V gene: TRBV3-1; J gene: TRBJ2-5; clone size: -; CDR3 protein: CASSQAGLGETQYF; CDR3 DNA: TGTGCCAGCAGCCAGGCGGGGTTGGGAGAGACCCAGTACTTC
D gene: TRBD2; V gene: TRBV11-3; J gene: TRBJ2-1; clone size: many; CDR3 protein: CASSLGTSGGENEQFF; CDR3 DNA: TGTGCCAGCAGTTTAGGGACTAGCGGGGGGGAGAATGAGCAGTTCTTC
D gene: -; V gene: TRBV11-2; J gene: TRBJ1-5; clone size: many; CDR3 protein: CASSLGVAQPQHF; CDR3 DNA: TGTGCCAGCAGCTTAGGCGTGGCCCAGCCCCAGCATTTT
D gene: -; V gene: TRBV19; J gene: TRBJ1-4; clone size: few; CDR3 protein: CASSIDLSQAEEKLFF; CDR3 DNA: TGTGCCAGTAGTATAGATCTATCACAGGCGGAAGAAAAACTGTTTTTT
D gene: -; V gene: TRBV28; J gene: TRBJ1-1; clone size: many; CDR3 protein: CASSFGVGVAFF; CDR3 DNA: TGTGCCAGCAGTTTTGGTGTAGGGGTAGCTTTCTTT
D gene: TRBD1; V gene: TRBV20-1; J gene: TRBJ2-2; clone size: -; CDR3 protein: CSAREDRGELAGELFF; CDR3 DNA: TGCAGTGCTAGAGAGGACAGGGGGGAATTGGCCGGGGAGCTGTTTTTT
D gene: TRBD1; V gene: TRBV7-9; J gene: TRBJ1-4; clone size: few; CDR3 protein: CASSYLPGQGREKLFF; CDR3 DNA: TGTGCCAGCAGCTATCTCCCGGGACAGGGCCGTGAAAAACTGTTTTTT
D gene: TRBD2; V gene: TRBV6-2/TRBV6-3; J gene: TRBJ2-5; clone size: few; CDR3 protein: CASLGLGQETQYF; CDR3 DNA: TGTGCCAGCCTCGGACTAGGCCAAGAGACCCAGTACTTC
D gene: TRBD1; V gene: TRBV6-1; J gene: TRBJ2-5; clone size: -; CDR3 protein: CASEGADRETQYF; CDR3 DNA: TGTGCCAGCGAGGGGGCCGATAGAGAGACCCAGTACTTC
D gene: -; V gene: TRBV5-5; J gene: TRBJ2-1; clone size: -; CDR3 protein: CASSLAGENEQFF; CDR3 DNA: TGTGCCAGCAGCTTGGCGGGGGAAAATGAGCAGTTCTTC
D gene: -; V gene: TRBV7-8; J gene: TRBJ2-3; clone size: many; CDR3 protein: CASTFAIGGRASTDTQYF; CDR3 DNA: TGTGCCAGCACCTTCGCCATCGGGGGCAGGGCAAGCACAGATACGCAGTATTTT
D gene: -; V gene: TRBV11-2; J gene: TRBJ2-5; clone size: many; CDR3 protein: CASSQLGGMETQYF; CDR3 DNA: TGTGCCAGCAGCCAATTAGGGGGGATGGAGACCCAGTACTTC
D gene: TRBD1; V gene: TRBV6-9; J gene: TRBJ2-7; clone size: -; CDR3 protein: CASSYETGGTDEQYF; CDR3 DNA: TGTGCCAGCAGTTATGAAACAGGGGGCACCGACGAGCAGTACTTC
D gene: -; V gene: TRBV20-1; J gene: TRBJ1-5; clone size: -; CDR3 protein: CSASAEANQPQHF; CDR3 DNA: TGCAGTGCTAGCGCGGAGGCTAATCAGCCCCAGCATTTT
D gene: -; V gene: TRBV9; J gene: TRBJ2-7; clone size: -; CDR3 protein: CASSVAAAGEQYF; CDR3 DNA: TGTGCCAGCAGCGTAGCAGCGGCGGGCGAGCAGTACTTC
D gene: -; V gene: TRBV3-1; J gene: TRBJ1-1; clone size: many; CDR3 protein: CASSQVSKVTEAFF; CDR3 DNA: TGTGCCAGCAGCCAGGTTTCTAAGGTAACTGAAGCTTTCTTT
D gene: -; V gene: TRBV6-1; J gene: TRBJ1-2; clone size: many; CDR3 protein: CASSPGPSYGYTF; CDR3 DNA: TGTGCCAGCTCCCCGGGACCTAGTTATGGCTACACCTTC
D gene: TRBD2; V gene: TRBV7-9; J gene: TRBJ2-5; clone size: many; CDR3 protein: CASSLGTSTEETQYF; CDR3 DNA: TGTGCCAGCAGCTTAGGGACTAGCACGGAGGAGACCCAGTACTTC
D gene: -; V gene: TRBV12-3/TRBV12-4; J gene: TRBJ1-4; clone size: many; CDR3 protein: CASRRALGTTNEKLFF; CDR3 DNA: TGTGCCAGCAGGCGGGCCCTAGGTACGACTAATGAAAAACTGTTTTTT
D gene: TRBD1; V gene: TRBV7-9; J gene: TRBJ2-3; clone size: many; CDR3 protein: CASSPARDRVTDTQYF; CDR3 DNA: TGTGCCAGCAGCCCTGCCAGGGACAGGGTGACAGATACGCAGTATTTT
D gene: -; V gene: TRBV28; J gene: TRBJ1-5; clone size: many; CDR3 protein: CASSFLFRYDSNQPQHF; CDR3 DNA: TGTGCCAGCAGTTTCTTGTTTCGCTACGATAGCAATCAGCCCCAGCATTTT
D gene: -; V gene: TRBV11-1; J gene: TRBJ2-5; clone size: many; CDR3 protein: CASSSGTKETQYF; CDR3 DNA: TGTGCCAGCAGCTCCGGGACGAAAGAGACCCAGTACTTC
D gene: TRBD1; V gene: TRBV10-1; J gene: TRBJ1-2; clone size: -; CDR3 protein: CASSRDRENYGYTF; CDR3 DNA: TGCGCCAGCAGCCGGGACAGGGAGAACTATGGCTACACCTTC
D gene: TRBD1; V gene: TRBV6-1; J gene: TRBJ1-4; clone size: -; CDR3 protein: CATRQGGEKLFF; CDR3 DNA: TGTGCCACCCGACAGGGAGGCGAAAAACTGTTTTTT
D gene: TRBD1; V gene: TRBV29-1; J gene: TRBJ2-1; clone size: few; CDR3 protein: CSVEGQGQWEQFF; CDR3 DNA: TGCAGCGTTGAGGGACAGGGCCAATGGGAGCAGTTCTTC
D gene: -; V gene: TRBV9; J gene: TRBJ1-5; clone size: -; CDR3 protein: CASSVGQDHNQPQHF; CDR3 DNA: TGTGCCAGCAGCGTAGGACAGGACCACAATCAGCCCCAGCATTTT
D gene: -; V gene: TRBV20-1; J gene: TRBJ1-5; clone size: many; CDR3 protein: CSATGRNNQPQHF; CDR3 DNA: TGCAGTGCTACGGGACGGAACAATCAGCCCCAGCATTTT
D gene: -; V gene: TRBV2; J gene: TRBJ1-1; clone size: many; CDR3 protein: CASDSGDTEAFF; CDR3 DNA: TGTGCCAGCGACTCGGGAGACACTGAAGCTTTCTTT
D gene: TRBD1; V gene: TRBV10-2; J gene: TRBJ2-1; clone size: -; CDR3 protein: CASSERGPYNEQFF; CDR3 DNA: TGCGCCAGCAGTGAGAGGGGGCCCTACAATGAGCAGTTCTTC
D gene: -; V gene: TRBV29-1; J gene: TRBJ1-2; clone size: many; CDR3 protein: CSVGHSGDGYTF; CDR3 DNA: TGCAGCGTTGGACATTCGGGGGATGGCTACACCTTC
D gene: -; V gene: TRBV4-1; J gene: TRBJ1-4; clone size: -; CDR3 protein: CASSQERTDNEKLFF; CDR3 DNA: TGCGCCAGCAGCCAAGAGAGGACCGATAATGAAAAACTGTTTTTT
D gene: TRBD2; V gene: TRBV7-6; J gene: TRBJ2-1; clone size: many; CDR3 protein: CASSRTSGGAENEQFF; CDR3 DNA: TGTGCCAGCAGCCGGACTAGCGGGGGGGCCGAGAATGAGCAGTTCTTC
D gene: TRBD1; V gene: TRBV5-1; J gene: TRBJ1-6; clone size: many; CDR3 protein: CASSLLLLGQGSNSPLHF; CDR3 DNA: TGCGCCAGCAGCTTGTTACTATTGGGACAGGGGTCCAATTCACCCCTCCACTTT
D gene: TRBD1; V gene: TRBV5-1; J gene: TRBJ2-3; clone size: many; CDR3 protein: CASSRGQGGFLPTDTQYF; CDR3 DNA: TGCGCCAGCAGCAGGGGACAGGGAGGCTTCCTTCCCACAGATACGCAGTATTTT
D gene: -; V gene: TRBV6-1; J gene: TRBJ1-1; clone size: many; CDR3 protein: CASAPGSTEAFF; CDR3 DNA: TGTGCCAGCGCTCCCGGGAGCACTGAAGCTTTCTTT
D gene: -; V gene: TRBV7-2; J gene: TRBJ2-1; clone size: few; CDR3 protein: CASSLYSSSYNEQFF; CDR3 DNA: TGTGCCAGCAGCCTATACAGTAGCTCCTACAATGAGCAGTTCTTC
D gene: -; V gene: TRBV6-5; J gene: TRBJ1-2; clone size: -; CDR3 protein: CASSYALGRGQIWAHYGYTF; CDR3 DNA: TGTGCCAGCAGTTACGCCCTTGGCCGGGGCCAGATATGGGCTCACTATGGCTACACCTTC
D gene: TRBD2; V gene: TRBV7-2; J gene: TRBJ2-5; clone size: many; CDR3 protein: CASSAPGTSSETQYF; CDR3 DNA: TGTGCCAGCAGCGCCCCCGGGACTAGCAGTGAGACCCAGTACTTC
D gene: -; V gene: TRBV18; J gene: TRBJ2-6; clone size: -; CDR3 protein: CASSPVWGSGANVLTF; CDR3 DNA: TGTGCCAGCTCACCAGTCTGGGGCTCCGGGGCCAACGTCCTGACTTTC
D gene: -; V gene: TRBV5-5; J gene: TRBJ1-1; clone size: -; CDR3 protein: CASSLHPTGRDTEAFF; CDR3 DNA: TGTGCCAGCAGCTTGCACCCGACGGGAAGGGACACTGAAGCTTTCTTT
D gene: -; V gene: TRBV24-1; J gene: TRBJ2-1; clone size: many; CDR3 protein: CATSEGGGTGYNEQFF; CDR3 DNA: TGTGCCACCAGTGAGGGGGGGGGGACAGGTTACAATGAGCAGTTCTTC
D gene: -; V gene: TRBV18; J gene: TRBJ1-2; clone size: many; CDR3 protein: CASQPNNYGYTF; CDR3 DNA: TGTGCCAGCCAGCCCAATAACTATGGCTACACCTTC
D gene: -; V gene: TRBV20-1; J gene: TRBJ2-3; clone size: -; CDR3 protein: CSAKLFGRGPTNTQYF; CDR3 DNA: TGCAGTGCTAAGCTCTTCGGGCGGGGCCCGACGAATACGCAGTATTTT
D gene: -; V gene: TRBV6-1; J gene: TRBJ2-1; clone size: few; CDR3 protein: CASSRNYEQFF; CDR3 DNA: TGTGCCAGCAGTAGAAACTATGAGCAGTTCTTC
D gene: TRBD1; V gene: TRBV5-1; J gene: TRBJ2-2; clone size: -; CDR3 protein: CASSLALGQRTGELFF; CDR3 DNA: TGCGCCAGCAGCTTGGCCTTGGGACAGCGCACCGGGGAGCTGTTTTTT
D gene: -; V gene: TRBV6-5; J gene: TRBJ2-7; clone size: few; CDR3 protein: CASSYSQGTYEQYF; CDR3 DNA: TGTGCCAGCAGTTACTCCCAGGGCACCTACGAGCAGTACTTC